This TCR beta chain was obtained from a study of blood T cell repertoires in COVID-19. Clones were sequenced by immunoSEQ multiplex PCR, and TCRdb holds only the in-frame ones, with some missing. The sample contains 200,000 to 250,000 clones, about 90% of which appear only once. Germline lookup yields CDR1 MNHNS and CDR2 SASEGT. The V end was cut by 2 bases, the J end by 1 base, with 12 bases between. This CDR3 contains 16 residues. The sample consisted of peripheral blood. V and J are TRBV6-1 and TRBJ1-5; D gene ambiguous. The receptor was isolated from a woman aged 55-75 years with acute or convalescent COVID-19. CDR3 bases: TGTGCCAGCAGTGAAAATATAGTAGCAAGCAATCAGCCCCAGCATTTT. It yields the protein CASSENIVASNQPQHF.